Following are 5 T cell receptor beta chains from one sample sequenced in a study of blood T cell repertoires in COVID-19. Method: immunoSEQ multiplex PCR; TCRdb's copy keeps in-frame clones and lacks some. The data hold about 130,000 clones, with roughly four fifths observed a single time. The sequenced sample was peripheral blood. Receptors were obtained from a man between 60 and 70 years old with acute or convalescent COVID-19.

The DNA for the CDR3 is TGTGCCAGCAGTGGGGGAGGGTACCAGCCCCAGCATTTT. As protein: CASSGGGYQPQHF. The V and J genes are TRBV2 and TRBJ1-5; D remains unclear. CDR1 is SNHLY and CDR2 is FYNNEI in the germline V gene. This CDR3 has 13 amino acids. V lost 4 bases and J 7 bases, leaving 11 bases between the germline ends.

This chain links TRBV24-1 with TRBJ2-1, with unresolved D. CDR3 size: 12 residues. Trimming stripped 1 base from V and 5 bases from J, with 2 bases between. CDR1 is KGHDR, CDR2 SFDVKD, per germline. CDR3 protein: CATSDFNNEQFF. As DNA, the CDR3 is TGTGCCACCAGTGATTTTAACAATGAGCAGTTCTTC.

Turning to this clone: Distinct nucleotide sequences in the sample also encode this CDR3. The rearrangement joins TRBV18 to TRBJ1-5; D ambiguous. From germline, CDR1 is KGHSH and CDR2 LQKENI. With 5 bases removed from V and 2 bases from J, the gap between germline ends came to 10 bases. The CDR3 is 14 amino acids. CDR3 coding DNA: TGTGCCAGCTCAGCGAGGGAAGGCAATCAGCCCCAGCATTTT. Translation gives CASSAREGNQPQHF.

The chain couples TRBV5-6 to TRBJ1-5; maybe TRBD1 (5 bases). V lost 1 base and J 6 bases, leaving 14 bases between the germline ends. CDR1 SGHDT and CDR2 YYEEEE come from the germline V gene. This CDR3 comprises 15 residues. CDR3 DNA sequence: TGTGCCAGCAGCTTGCAGGGTATATCAGGTCAGCCCCAGCATTTT. It yields the protein CASSLQGISGQPQHF.

The J gene is TRBJ1-1, the V gene TRBV2; the D is unclear. Germline loops: CDR1 SNHLY, CDR2 FYNNEI. This CDR3 spans 12 amino acids. V lost 4 bases and J 1 base, leaving 4 bases between the germline ends. The chain's CDR3 is CASSVRNTEAFF. The CDR3 nucleotides are TGTGCCAGCAGTGTTAGGAACACTGAAGCTTTCTTT.